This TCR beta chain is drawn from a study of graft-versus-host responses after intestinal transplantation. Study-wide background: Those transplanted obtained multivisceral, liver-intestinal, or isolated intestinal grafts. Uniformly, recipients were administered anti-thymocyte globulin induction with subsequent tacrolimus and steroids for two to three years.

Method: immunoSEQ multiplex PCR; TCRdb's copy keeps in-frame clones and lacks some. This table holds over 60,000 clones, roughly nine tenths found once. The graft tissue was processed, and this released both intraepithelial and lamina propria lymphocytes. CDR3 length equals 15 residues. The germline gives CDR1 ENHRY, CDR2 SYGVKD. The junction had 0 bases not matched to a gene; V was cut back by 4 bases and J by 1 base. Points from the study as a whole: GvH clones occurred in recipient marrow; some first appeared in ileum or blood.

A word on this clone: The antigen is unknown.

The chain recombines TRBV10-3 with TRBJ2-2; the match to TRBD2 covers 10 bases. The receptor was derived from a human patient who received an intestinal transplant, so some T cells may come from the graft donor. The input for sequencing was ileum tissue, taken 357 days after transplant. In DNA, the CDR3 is TGTGCCATCAGTGGGACTAGCGGGAACACCGGGGAGCTGTTTTTT. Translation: CAISGTSGNTGELFF.